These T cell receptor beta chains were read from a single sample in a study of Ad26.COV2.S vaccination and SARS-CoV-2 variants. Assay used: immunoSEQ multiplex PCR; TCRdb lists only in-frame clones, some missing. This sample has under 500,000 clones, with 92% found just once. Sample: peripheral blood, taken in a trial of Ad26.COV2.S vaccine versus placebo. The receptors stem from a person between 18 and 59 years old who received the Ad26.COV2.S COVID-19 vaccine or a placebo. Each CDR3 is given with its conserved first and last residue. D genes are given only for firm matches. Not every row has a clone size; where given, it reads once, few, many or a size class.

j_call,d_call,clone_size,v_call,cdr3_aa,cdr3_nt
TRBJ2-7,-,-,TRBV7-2,CASSRGGTGEQYF,TGTGCCAGCAGCCGGGGGGGGACAGGCGAGCAGTACTTC
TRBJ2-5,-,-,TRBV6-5,CASRLDLVGETQYF,TGTGCCAGCAGACTTGACCTGGTGGGAGAGACCCAGTACTTC
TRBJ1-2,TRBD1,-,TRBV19,CASKMGEGGNYGYTF,TGTGCCAGCAAAATGGGTGAAGGGGGCAACTATGGCTACACCTTC
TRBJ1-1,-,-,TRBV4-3,CASSQDQRGFTEAFF,TGCGCCAGCAGCCAAGATCAGAGGGGATTCACTGAAGCTTTCTTT
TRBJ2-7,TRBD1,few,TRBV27,CASSNPTGSEQYF,TGTGCCAGCAGCAACCCGACAGGGAGCGAGCAGTACTTC
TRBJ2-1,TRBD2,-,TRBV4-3,CASSQDWGLTIYNEQFF,TGCGCCAGCAGCCAAGATTGGGGACTAACTATTTACAATGAGCAGTTCTTC
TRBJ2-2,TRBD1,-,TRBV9,CASSVGQGWLFF,TGTGCCAGCAGCGTGGGACAGGGTTGGCTGTTTTTT
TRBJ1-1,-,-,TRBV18,CASSSLGRGNTEAFF,TGTGCCAGCTCATCCCTTGGGCGGGGGAACACTGAAGCTTTCTTT
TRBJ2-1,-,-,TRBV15,CATSRVSPDWSSYNEQFF,TGTGCCACCAGCAGAGTTAGCCCGGACTGGAGCTCCTACAATGAGCAGTTCTTC
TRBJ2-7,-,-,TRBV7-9,CASSLNGEQYF,TGTGCCAGCAGCTTAAATGGAGAGCAGTACTTC
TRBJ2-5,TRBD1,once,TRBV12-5,CASGRPGQGERETQYF,TGTGCTAGTGGCCGTCCGGGACAGGGAGAGCGGGAGACCCAGTACTTC
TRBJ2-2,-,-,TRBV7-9,CASRPKPRDDTGELFF,TGTGCCAGCAGACCAAAGCCCAGGGATGACACCGGGGAGCTGTTTTTT
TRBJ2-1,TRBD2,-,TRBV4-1,CASSHVGGAGYNEQFF,TGCGCCAGCAGCCATGTCGGGGGGGCCGGGTACAATGAGCAGTTCTTC
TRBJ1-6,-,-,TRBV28,CASSLSGSSPLHF,TGTGCCAGCAGTTTATCGGGGAGCTCACCCCTCCACTTT
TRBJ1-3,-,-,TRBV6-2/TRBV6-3,CASSYSRRGIDGSGNTIYF,TGTGCCAGCAGTTACTCGAGGAGGGGCATCGACGGCTCTGGAAACACCATATATTTT
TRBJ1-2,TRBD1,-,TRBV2,CASSLRQGDYGYTF,TGTGCCAGCAGCTTAAGACAGGGTGACTACGGCTACACCTTC
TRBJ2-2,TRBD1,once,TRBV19,CASRGTGVAGELFF,TGTGCCAGTAGGGGGACAGGGGTGGCCGGGGAGCTGTTTTTT
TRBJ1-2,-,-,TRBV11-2,CASSQGTYYNYGYTF,TGTGCCAGCAGCCAAGGGACATACTATAACTATGGCTACACCTTC
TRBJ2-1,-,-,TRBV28,CASSLTGNIDEQFF,TGTGCCAGCAGTTTAACAGGGAATATCGATGAGCAGTTCTTC
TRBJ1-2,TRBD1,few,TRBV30,CAWSRGTGAGYTF,TGTGCCTGGAGTCGCGGGACAGGGGCTGGCTACACCTTC
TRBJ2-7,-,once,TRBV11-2,CASSSDGFYEQYF,TGTGCCAGCAGCTCGGACGGATTCTACGAGCAGTACTTC
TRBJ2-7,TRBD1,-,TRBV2,CASRARQGLREQYF,TGTGCCAGCAGGGCCCGACAGGGGTTGCGGGAGCAGTACTTC
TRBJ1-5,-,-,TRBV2,CASSDAGQKYSNQPQHF,TGTGCCAGCAGTGATGCCGGGCAAAAATATAGCAATCAGCCCCAGCATTTT
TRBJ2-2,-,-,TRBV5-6,CASSPRRRTNTGELFF,TGTGCCAGCAGCCCCCGCCGACGGACGAACACCGGGGAGCTGTTTTTT
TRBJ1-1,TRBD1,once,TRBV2,CAIQGQHEAFF,TGTGCCATTCAGGGACAGCATGAAGCTTTCTTT
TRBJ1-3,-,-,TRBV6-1,CASSEDFANTIYF,TGTGCCAGCAGCGAAGACTTTGCAAACACCATATATTTT
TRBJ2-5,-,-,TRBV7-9,CASRARGPQETQYF,TGTGCCAGCAGGGCTAGGGGACCGCAAGAGACCCAGTACTTC
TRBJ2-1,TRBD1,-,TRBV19,CASKKTGIDEQFF,TGTGCCAGTAAAAAGACAGGGATCGATGAGCAGTTCTTC
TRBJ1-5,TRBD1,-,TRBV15,CATSRDYGTGGNQPQHF,TGTGCCACCAGCAGAGATTACGGGACAGGGGGCAATCAGCCCCAGCATTTT
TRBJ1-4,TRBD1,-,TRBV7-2,CASRLTSGGYEKLFF,TGTGCCAGCAGGTTAACCTCAGGGGGCTATGAAAAACTGTTTTTT
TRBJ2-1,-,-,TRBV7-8,CASSPRATMDVPEQFF,TGTGCCAGCAGCCCGAGGGCTACGATGGACGTCCCTGAGCAGTTCTTC
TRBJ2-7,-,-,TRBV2,CASSQGYEQYF,TGTGCCAGCAGTCAAGGCTACGAGCAGTACTTC